This TCR beta chain was observed in a study of shared clonotypes between healthy human individuals. Measured with immunoSEQ multiplex PCR; TCRdb has only the in-frame clones, and not every one. The data show about 2.2 million clones, approximately 94% seen once. Terminally differentiated effector memory CD45RA+ cells were excluded by CCR7 positive selection of CD45RO-negative cells. The study drew all its donors from Caucasian adults living in Nashville, Tennessee. Points on this clone: The target antigen is unknown.

Germline CDR1 and CDR2: LGHNT and FRNRAP. The CDR3 length is 16 residues. The V and J ends lost 0 bases and 4 bases respectively, with 15 bases between them. Regarding the study as a whole: When compared with the clonotypes that were shared by all four sorted-subset donors, the non-shared clonotypes turned out to have lower generation probabilities.

This clonotype was obtained from a man aged 18-30 years in good health. Some clones in this sample may be carry-over from other donors' samples. Sequencing was carried out using naive CD8+ T cells from PBMCs. The chain employs TRBV12-5 and TRBJ1-2; D remains unclear. The DNA of the CDR3 is TGTGCTAGTGGTTTGGTACGAGGATCGGGGAGCTATGGCTACACCTTC. Protein sequence: CASGLVRGSGSYGYTF.